This T cell receptor (beta chain) was observed in a study of blood T cell repertoires in COVID-19. As for the study in general: Material from acute and convalescent COVID-19 was sourced from the United States, Italy and Spain. Sources were T cells, B-cell-depleted T cells, or PBMCs; the material itself was cDNA or gDNA.

Per the study methods: Nucleated cell number was recorded as an estimate derived from reference gene primer amplification. TCRdb's copy holds only in-frame clones and misses some; the assay was immunoSEQ multiplex PCR. D and trimming come from the DNA, and the V and J calls and clone size come from that table. The sample lists 60,000 to 80,000 clones; approximately 90% were seen once. The sample taken for sequencing was peripheral blood. The sequence came from an elderly woman with acute or convalescent COVID-19.

The chain's CDR3 is CASSMSGVPGELFF. The CDR3 nucleotides are TGTGCCAGTAGTATGTCCGGGGTTCCCGGGGAGCTGTTTTTT. V gene TRBV19 combines with J gene TRBJ2-2; D is perhaps TRBD2 (5 bases). CDR1 LNHDA and CDR2 SQIVND come from the germline V gene (reference sequence). Between the trimmed V and J ends, which lost 3 bases and 6 bases, there was a span of 11 bases. CDR3 length: 14 amino acids.